The clone carrying this TCR beta chain has a single count. What it recognizes is unknown. This specimen belongs to a study of CD8+ T cells in alopecia areata. Study overall: Disease severity was quantified as SALT score of affected scalp area. Study-wide results and limits: Persistence during tofacitinib was seen for many expanded lesional clones in scalp and blood.

Germline V CDR1 and CDR2: MNHEY, SVGAGI. CDR3 size: 14 residues. V was shortened by 4 bases and J by 7 bases, with 15 bases between the two germline ends. Treatment meaning: oral pan-JAK inhibitor, 5-10 mg twice daily. cDNA reverse transcribed from extracted RNA served as the sequencing template. Assay used: immunoSEQ multiplex PCR; TCRdb lists only in-frame clones, some missing. This table holds over 200,000 clones, under 70% found once. The V gene is TRBV6-5, the J gene TRBJ2-3; D assignment may be TRBD1 or TRBD2 (6 bases each). Source: CD4+ T cells sorted from blood, taken at week 4, from a patient treated with tofacitinib. The clonotype was recovered from a human donor with alopecia areata. CDR3 residues: CASSSPGGGNTQYF. The DNA for the CDR3 is TGTGCCAGCAGTTCTCCAGGAGGGGGAAATACGCAGTATTTT.